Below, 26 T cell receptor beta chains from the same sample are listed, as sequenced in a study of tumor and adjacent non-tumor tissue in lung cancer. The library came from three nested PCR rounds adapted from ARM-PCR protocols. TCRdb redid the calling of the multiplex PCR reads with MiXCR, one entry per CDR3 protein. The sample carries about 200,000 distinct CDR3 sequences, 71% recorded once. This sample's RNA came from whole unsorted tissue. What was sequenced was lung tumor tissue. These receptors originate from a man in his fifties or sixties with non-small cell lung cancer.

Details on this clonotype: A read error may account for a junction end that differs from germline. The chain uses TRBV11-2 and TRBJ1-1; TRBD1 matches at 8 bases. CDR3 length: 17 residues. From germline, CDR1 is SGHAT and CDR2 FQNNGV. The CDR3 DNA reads TGTGCCAGCAGCATGGCCGGGACAGGTCTTTTTGACACTGAAGTTTTCTTT. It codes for CASSMAGTGLFDTEVFF. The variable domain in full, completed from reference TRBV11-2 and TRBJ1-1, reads EAGVAQSPRYKIIEKRQSVAFWCNPISGHATLYWYQQILGQGPKLLIQFQNNGVVDDSQLPKDRFSAERLKGVDSTLKIQPAKLEDSAVYLCASSMAGTGLFDTEVFFGQGTRLTVV.

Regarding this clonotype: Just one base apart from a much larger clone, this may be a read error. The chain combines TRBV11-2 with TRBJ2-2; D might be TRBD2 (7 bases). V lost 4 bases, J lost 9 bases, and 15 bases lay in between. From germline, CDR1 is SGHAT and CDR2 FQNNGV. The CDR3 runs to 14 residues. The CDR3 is CASSYGGGGRELFF. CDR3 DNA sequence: TGTGCCAGCAGCTATGGGGGGGGGGGCAGGGAGCTGTTTTTT.

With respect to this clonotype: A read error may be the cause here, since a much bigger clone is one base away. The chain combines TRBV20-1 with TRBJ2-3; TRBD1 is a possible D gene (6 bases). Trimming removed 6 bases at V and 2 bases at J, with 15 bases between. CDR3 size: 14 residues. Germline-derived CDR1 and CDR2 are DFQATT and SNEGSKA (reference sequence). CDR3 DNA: TGCAGTGCCTGGTCGGCAGGGGCCACAGATACGCAGTATTTT. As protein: CSAWSAGATDTQYF.

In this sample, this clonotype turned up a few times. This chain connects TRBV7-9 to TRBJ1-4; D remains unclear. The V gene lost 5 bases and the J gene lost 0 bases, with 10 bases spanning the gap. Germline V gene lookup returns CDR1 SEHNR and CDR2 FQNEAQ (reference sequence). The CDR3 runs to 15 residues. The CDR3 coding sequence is TGTGCCAGCAGCCTCCACAGCGCAACTAATGAAAAACTGTTTTTT. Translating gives CASSLHSATNEKLFF.

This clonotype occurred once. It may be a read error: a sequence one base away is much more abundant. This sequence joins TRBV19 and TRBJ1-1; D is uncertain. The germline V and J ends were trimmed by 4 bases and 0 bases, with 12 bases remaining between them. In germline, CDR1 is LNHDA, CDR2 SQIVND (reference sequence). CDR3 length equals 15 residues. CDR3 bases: TGTGCCAGTAGTAGCCTCCCGGGGATGAACACTGAAGCTTTCTTT. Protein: CASSSLPGMNTEAFF.

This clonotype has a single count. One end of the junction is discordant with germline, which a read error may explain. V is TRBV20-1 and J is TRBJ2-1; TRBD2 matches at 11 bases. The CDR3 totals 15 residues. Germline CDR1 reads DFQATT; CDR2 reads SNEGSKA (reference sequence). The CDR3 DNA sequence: TGCAGTACTAGAGGTAGCGGGGGGGCCCTCAATGAGCAGTTCTTC. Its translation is CSTRGSGGALNEQFF.

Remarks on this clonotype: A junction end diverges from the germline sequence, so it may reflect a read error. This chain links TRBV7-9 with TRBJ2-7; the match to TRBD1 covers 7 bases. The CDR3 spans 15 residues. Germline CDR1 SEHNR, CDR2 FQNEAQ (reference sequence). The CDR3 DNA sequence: TGTGCCAGCAGCTTAGCGGGGGACAGTCCCTGCGAGCAGTATTTC. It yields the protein CASSLAGDSPCEQYF.

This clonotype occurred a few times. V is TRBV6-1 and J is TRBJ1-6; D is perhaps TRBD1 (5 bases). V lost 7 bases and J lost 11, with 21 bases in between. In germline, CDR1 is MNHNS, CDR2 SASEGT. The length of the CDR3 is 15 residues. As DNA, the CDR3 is TGTGCCAGCACTATGAGGGGCAGGCCCAATACACCCCTCCACTTT. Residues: CASTMRGRPNTPLHF.

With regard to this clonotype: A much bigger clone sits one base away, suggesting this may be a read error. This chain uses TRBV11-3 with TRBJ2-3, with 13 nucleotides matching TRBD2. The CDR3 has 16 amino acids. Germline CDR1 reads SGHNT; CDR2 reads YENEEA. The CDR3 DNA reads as TGTGCCAACAGCTTAGTAGGGACTAGCGGGGCCAAAGCGCAGTATTTT. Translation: CANSLVGTSGAKAQYF. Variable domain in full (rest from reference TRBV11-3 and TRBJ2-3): EAGVVQSPRYKIIEKKQPVAFWCNPISGHNTLYWYLQNLGQGPELLIRYENEEAVDDSQLPKDRFSAERLKGVDSTLKIQPAELGDSAVYLCANSLVGTSGAKAQYFGPGTRLTVL.

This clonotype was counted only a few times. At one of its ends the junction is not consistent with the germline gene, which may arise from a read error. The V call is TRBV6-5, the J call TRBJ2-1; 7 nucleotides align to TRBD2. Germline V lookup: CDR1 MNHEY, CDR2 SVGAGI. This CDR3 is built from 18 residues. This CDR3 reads CANSSTWGLHFGGNEQFF. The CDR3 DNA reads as TGTGCCAACAGTTCCACCTGGGGACTACATTTTGGGGGGAATGAGCAGTTCTTC.

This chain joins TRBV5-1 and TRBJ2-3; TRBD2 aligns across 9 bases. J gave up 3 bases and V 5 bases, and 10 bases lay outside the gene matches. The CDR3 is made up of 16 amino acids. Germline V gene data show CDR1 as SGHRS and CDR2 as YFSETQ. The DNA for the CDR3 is TGCGCCAGCAGTGGTAGCGGGAGAACTAGTACAGATACGCAGTATTTT. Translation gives CASSGSGRTSTDTQYF.

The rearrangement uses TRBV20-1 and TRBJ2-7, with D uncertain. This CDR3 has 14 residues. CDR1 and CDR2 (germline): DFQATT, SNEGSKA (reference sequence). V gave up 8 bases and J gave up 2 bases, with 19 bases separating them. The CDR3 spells CSTGRLASPYEQYF. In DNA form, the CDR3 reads TGCAGTACTGGAAGGTTGGCGAGTCCCTACGAGCAGTACTTC.

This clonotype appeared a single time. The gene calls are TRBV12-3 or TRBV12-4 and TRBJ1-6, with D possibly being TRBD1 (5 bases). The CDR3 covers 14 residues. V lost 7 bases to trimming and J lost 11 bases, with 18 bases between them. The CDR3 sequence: CASNPGTENPPLHF. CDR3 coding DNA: TGTGCCAGCAACCCCGGGACTGAAAATCCACCCCTCCACTTT.

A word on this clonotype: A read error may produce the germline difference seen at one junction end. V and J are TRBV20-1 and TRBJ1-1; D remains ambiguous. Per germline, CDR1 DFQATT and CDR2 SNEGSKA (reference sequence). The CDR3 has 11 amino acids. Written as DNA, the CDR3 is TGCGGTGCTGCCCCGAACAGTGAAGCTTTCTTT. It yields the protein CGAAPNSEAFF.

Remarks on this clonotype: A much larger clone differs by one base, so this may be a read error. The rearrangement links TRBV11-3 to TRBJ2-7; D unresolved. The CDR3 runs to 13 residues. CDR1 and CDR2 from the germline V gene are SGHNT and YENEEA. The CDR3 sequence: CAGSLNKVNEQYF. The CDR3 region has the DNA TGTGCCGGCAGCTTAAATAAAGTGAACGAGCAGTACTTC.

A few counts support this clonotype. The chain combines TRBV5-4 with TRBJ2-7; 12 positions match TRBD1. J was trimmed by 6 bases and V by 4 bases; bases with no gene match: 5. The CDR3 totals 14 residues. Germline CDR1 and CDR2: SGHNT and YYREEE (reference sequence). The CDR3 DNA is TGTGCCAGCAGCATTGGGACAGGGGGCTCCGAGCAGTACTTC. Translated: CASSIGTGGSEQYF.

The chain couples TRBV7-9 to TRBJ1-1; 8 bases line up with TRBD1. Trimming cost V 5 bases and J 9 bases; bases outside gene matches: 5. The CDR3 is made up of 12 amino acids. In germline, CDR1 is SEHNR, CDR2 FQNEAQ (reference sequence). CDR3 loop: CASSPHRGKAFF. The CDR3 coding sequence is TGTGCCAGCAGCCCTCACAGGGGGAAAGCTTTCTTT.

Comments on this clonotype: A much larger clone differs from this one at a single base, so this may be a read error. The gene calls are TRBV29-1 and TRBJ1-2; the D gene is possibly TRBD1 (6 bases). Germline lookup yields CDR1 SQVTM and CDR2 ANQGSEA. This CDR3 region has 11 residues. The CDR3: CCVGGSGDHTF. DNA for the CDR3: TGCTGCGTAGGGGGGTCGGGGGACCACACCTTC. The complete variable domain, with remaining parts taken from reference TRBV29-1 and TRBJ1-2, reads SAVISQKPSRDICQRGTSLTIQCQVDSQVTMMFWYRQQPGQSLTLIATANQGSEATYESGFVIDKFPISRPNLTFSTLTVSNMSPEDSSIYLCCVGGSGDHTFGSGTRLTVV.

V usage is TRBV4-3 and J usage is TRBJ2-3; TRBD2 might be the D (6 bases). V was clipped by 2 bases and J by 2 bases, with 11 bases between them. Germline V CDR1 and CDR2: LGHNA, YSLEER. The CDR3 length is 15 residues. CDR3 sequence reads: CASSQTIAATDTQYF. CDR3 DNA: TGCGCCAGCAGCCAAACAATAGCGGCCACAGATACGCAGTATTTT.

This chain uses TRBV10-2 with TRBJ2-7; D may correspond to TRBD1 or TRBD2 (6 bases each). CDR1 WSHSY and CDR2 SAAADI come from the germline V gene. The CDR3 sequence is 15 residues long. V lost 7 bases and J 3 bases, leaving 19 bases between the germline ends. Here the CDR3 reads CASNDKGGSNYEQYF. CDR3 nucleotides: TGCGCCAGCAATGACAAGGGGGGAAGCAACTACGAGCAGTACTTC.

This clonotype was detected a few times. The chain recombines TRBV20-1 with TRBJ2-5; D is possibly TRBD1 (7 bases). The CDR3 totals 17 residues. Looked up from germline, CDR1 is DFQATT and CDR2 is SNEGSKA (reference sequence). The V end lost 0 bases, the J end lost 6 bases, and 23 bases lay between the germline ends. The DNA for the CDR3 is TGCAGTGCTAGAGATTCAACTAGCAGGGGGATGTCGAAGACCCAGTACTTC. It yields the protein CSARDSTSRGMSKTQYF.

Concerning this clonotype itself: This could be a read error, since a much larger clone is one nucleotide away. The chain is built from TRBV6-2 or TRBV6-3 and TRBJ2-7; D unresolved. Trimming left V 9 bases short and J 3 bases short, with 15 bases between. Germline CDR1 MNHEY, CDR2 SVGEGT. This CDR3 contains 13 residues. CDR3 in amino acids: CARSPQSGYEQYF. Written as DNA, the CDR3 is TGTGCCAGGAGCCCCCAAAGTGGCTACGAGCAGTACTTC.

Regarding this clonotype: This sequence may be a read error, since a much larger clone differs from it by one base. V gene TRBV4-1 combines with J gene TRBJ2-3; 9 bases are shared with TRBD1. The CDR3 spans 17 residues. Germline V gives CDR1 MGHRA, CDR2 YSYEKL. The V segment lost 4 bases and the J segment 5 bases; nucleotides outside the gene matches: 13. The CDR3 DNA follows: TGCGCCAGCAGCCCACCTCGGGGACAGGGAGGCAAAGATACGCAGTATTTT. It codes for CASSPPRGQGGKDTQYF.

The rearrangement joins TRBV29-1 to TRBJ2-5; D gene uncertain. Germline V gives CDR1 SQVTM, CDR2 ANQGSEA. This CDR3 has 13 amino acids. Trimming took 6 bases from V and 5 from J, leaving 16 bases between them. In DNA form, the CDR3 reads TGCAGCGTCGGTGCAGCGCTCGGTGAGACCCAGTACTTC. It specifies CSVGAALGETQYF.

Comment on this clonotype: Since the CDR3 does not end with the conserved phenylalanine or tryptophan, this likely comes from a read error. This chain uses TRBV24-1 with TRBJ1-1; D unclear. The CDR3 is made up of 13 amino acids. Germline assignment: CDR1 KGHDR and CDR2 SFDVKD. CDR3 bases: TGTGCCACCAGTGATCCGAATAAAGCTGAGGCTTTCTTA. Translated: CATSDPNKAEAFL.

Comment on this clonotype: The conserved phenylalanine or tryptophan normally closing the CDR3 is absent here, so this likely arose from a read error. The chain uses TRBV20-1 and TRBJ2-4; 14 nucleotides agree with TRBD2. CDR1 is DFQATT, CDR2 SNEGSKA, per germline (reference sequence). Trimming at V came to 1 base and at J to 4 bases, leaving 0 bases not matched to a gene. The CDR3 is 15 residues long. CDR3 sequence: CSARGTSGGKNIQYV. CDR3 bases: TGCAGTGCTAGAGGGACTAGCGGGGGGAAAAACATTCAGTACGTC.